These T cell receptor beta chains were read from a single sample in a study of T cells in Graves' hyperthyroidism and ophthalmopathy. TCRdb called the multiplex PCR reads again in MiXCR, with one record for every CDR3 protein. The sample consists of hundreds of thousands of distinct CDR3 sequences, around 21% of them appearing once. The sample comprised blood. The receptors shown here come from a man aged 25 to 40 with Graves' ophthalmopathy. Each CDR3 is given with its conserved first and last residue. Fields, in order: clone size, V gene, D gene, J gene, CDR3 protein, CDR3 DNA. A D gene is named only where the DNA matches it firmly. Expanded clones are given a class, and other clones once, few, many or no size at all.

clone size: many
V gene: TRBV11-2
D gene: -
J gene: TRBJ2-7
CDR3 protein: CASSLVSAVSSYEQYF
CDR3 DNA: TGTGCCAGCAGCTTAGTTTCGGCGGTGAGCTCCTACGAGCAGTACTTC

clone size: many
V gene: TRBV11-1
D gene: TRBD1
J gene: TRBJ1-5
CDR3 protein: CASRRDRAGQPQHF
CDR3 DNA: TGTGCCAGCAGGCGGGACAGGGCCGGTCAGCCCCAGCATTTT

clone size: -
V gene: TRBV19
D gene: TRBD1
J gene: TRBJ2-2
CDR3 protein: CASSSPGGTNTGELFF
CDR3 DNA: TGTGCCAGTAGTTCCCCAGGGGGCACGAACACCGGGGAGCTGTTTTTT

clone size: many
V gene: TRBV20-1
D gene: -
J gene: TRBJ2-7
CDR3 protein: CSAQGYGSCYEQYF
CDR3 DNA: TGCAGTGCTCAAGGGTACGGGAGTTGCTACGAGCAGTACTTC

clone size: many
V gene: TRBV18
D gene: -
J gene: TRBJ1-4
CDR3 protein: CASSPPGGKKLFF
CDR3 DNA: TGTGCCAGCTCACCACCGGGGGGGAAAAAACTGTTTTTT

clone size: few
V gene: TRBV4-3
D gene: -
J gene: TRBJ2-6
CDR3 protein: CASSQDVVPSGANVLTF
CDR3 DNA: TGCGCCAGCAGCCAAGATGTGGTGCCCTCTGGGGCCAACGTCCTGACTTTC

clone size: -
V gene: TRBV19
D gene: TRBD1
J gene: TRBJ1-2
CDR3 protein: CASSIPRTGTYGYTF
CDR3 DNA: TGTGCCAGTAGTATCCCTCGGACAGGGACATACGGCTACACCTTC

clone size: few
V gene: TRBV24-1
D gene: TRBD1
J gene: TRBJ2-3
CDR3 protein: CATSDSGQGRTDTQYF
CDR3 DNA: TGTGCCACCAGTGACTCCGGACAGGGGCGCACAGATACGCAGTATTTT

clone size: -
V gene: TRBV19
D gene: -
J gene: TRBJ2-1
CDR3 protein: CASSSVLSNEQFF
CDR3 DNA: TGTGCCAGTAGCTCGGTCCTGAGCAATGAGCAGTTCTTC

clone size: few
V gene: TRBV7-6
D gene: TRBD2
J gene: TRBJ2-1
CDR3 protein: CASSEETSGVINEQFF
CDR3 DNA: TGTGCCAGCAGCGAAGAGACTAGCGGGGTTATCAATGAGCAGTTCTTC

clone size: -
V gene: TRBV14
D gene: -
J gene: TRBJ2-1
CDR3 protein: CASRHYNEQFF
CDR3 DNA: TGTGCCAGCAGGCATTACAATGAGCAGTTCTTC

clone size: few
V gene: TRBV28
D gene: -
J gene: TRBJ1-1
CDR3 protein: CASSLKGAYTEAFF
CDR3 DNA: TGTGCCAGCAGTTTAAAAGGGGCATACACTGAAGCTTTCTTT

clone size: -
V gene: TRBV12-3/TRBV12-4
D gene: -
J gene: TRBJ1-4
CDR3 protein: CASSYGPGTNEKLFF
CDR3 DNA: TGTGCCAGCAGTTACGGCCCTGGAACTAATGAAAAACTGTTTTTT

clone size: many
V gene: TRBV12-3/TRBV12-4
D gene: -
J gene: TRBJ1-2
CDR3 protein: CASSLAAGAGGYTF
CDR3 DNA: TGTGCCAGCAGTTTAGCAGCAGGAGCCGGCGGCTACACCTTC

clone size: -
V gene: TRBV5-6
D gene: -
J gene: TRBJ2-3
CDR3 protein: CASSSGVADTQYF
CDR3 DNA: TGTGCCAGCAGCTCCGGAGTTGCAGATACGCAGTATTTT

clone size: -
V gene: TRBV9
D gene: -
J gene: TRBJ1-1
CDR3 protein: CASSVDDGPEAFF
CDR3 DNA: TGTGCCAGCAGCGTAGACGACGGACCTGAAGCTTTCTTT

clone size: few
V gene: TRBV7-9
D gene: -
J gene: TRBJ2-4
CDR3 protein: CASSAPQAKNIQYF
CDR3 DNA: TGTGCCAGCAGCGCACCCCAAGCCAAAAACATTCAGTACTTC

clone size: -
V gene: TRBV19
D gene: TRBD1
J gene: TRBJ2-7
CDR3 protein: CASSNDRDWNEQYF
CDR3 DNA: TGTGCCAGTAGCAACGACAGGGATTGGAACGAGCAGTACTTC

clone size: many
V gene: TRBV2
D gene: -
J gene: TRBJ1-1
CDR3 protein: CASSAKTGNTEAFF
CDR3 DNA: TGTGCCAGCAGTGCGAAGACGGGGAACACTGAAGCTTTCTTT

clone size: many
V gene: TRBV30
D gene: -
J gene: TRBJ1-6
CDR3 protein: CAWSVGSYNSPLHF
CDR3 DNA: TGTGCCTGGAGTGTTGGATCCTATAATTCACCCCTCCACTTT

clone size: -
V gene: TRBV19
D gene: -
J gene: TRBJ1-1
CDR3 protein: CASSIVGGNEAFF
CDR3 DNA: TGTGCCAGTAGTATAGTAGGAGGAAATGAAGCTTTCTTT

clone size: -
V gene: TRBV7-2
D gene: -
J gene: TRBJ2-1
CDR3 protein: CASSLVSGNNEQFF
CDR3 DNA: TGTGCCAGCAGCTTAGTAAGCGGAAACAATGAGCAGTTCTTC

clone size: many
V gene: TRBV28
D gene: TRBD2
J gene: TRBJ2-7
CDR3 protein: CASSLIQWPGTSGYEQYF
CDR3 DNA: TGTGCCAGCAGTTTGATACAGTGGCCCGGGACTAGCGGCTACGAGCAGTACTTC

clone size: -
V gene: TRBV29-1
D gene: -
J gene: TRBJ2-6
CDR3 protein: CSVYMRGFSGANVLTF
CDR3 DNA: TGCAGCGTTTATATGAGGGGATTTTCGGGGGCCAACGTCCTGACTTTC

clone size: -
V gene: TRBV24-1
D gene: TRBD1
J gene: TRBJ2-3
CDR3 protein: CATSEGQGALEDTQYF
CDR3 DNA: TGTGCCACCAGTGAGGGACAGGGGGCGTTAGAGGATACGCAGTATTTT

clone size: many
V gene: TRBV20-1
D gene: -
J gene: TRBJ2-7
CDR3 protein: CSASDSPYEQYF
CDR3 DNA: TGCAGTGCCTCGGACAGCCCCTACGAGCAGTACTTC

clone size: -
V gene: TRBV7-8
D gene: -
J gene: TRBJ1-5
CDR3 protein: CASTPLAGDQPQHF
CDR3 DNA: TGTGCCAGCACCCCTCTCGCAGGGGATCAGCCCCAGCATTTT

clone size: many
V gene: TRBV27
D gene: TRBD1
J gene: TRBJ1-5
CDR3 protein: CASSPRQTGSNQPQHF
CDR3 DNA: TGTGCCAGCAGTCCCAGACAGACAGGGAGCAATCAGCCCCAGCATTTT

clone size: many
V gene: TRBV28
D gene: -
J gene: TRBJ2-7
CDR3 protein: CASSFPSGGKTYEQYF
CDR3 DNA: TGTGCCAGCAGTTTTCCTTCTGGCGGGAAAACCTACGAGCAGTACTTC

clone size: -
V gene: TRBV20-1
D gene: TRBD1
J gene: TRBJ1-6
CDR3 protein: CSARDRRQGWNSPLHF
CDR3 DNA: TGCAGTGCTAGAGATCGTCGACAGGGGTGGAATTCACCCCTCCACTTT

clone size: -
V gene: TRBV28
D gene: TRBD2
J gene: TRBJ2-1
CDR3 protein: CASSLSGLASYNEQFF
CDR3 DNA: TGTGCCAGCAGTTTATCGGGACTAGCTTCCTACAATGAGCAGTTCTTC

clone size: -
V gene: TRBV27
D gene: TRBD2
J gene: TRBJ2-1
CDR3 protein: CASSSGTSGGDNEQFF
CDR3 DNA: TGTGCCAGCAGCTCCGGGACTAGCGGGGGGGACAATGAGCAGTTCTTC

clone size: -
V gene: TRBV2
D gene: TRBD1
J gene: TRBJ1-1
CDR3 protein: CASSRGTGDTEAFF
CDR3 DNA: TGTGCCAGCAGTCGAGGGACAGGGGACACTGAAGCTTTCTTT

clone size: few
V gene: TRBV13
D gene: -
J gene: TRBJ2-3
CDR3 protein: CASSYPSRSTDTQYF
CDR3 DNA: TGTGCCAGCAGCTACCCCTCCAGGAGCACAGATACGCAGTATTTT

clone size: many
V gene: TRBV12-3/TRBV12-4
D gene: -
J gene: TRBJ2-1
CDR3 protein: CASRQSSYNEQFF
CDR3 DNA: TGTGCCAGCAGACAGTCATCCTACAATGAGCAGTTCTTC

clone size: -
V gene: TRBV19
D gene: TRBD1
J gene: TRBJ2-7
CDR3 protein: CASRQTGGDFYEQYF
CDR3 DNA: TGTGCCAGTAGACAAACAGGGGGCGACTTTTACGAGCAGTACTTC

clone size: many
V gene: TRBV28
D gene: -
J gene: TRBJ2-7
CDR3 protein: CASTLSGAYEQYF
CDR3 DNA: TGTGCCAGCACCCTCAGCGGCGCCTACGAGCAGTACTTC

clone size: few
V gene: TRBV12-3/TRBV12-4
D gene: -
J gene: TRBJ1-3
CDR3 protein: CASTPSGSSGNTIYF
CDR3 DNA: TGTGCCAGCACCCCGAGTGGGTCCTCTGGAAACACCATATATTTT

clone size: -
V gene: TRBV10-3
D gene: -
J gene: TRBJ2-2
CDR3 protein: CAISEWLAARDGELFF
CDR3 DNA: TGTGCCATCAGTGAGTGGCTAGCCGCGCGTGACGGGGAGCTGTTTTTT

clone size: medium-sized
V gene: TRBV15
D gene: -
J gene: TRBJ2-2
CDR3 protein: CATSNQGLELFF
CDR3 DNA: TGTGCCACCAGCAATCAGGGTTTGGAGCTGTTTTTT

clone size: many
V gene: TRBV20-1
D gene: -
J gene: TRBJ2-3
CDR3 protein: CSASRGGLSDTQYF
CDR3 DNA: TGCAGTGCCAGCCGGGGAGGTTTGTCAGATACGCAGTATTTT

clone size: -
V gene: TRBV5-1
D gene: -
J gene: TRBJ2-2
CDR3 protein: CASSGGTTNTGELFF
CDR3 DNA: TGCGCCAGCAGCGGCGGGACAACCAACACCGGGGAGCTGTTTTTT

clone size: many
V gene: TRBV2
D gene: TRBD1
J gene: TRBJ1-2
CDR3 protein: CASSGQGMVDGYTF
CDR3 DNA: TGTGCCAGCAGCGGACAGGGGATGGTTGATGGCTACACCTTC

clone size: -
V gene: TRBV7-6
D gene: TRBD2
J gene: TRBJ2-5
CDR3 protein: CASSGVRQSGRGETQYF
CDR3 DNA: TGTGCCAGCAGCGGGGTCCGTCAAAGCGGGAGAGGAGAGACCCAGTACTTC

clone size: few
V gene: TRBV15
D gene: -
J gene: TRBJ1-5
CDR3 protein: CATSRDGGHQISTQHF
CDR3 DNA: TGTGCCACCAGCAGAGATGGGGGACACCAGATCAGCACCCAGCATTTT

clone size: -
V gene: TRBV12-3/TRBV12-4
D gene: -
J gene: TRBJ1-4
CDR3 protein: CASSFSIVDEKLFF
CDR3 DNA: TGTGCCAGCAGTTTCAGTATCGTGGATGAAAAACTGTTTTTT

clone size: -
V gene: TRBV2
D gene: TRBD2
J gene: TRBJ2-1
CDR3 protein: CASSEVLAGSKQFF
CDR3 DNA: TGTGCCAGCAGTGAGGTACTAGCGGGAAGTAAGCAGTTCTTC

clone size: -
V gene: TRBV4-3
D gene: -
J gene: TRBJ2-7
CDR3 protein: CASSQVWDGAYEQYF
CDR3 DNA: TGCGCCAGCAGCCAAGTCTGGGACGGGGCCTACGAGCAGTACTTC

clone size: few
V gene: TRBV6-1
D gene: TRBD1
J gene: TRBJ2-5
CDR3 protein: CASSISGTGRRETQYF
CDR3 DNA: TGTGCCAGCTCCATATCCGGGACAGGGCGGCGTGAGACCCAGTACTTC

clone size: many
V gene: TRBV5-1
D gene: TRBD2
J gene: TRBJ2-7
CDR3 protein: CASSRSGRSSYEQYF
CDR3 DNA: TGCGCCAGCAGCCGGAGCGGGAGAAGCTCCTACGAGCAGTACTTC

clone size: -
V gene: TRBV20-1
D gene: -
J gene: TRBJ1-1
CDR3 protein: CSAPRRSGTEAFF
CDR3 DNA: TGCAGCGCCCCACGCCGGTCGGGCACTGAAGCTTTCTTT

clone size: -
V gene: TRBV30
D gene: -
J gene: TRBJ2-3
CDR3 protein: CAWSHGGTDTQYF
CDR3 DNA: TGTGCCTGGAGTCATGGGGGGACCGATACGCAGTATTTT

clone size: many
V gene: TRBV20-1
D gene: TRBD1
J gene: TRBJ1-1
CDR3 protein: CSARSTGATEAFF
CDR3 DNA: TGCAGTGCTAGATCCACAGGGGCGACTGAAGCTTTCTTT

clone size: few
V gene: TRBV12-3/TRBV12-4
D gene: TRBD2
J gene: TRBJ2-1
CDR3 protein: CASSSVSGGYNEQFF
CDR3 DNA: TGTGCCAGCAGTTCAGTAAGCGGGGGGTACAATGAGCAGTTCTTC